Listed below are T cell receptor beta chains from one sample, sequenced in a study of cytomegalovirus exposure and HLA in healthy donors. Profiled with immunoSEQ multiplex PCR; TCRdb holds only in-frame clones, not every one. Among approximately 110,000 clones listed, about 73% were seen once. Sequencing used PBMCs. These receptors were taken from a woman aged 45-60 years in good health and CMV-seropositive. The CDR3 runs from the conserved cysteine through the conserved F or W. Some rows have no size entry. The others give once, few or many, or a class for an expanded clone.

j_call clone_size v_call cdr3_aa
TRBJ2-1 NA TRBV2 CASTAQESYNEQFF
TRBJ1-5 NA TRBV18 CASSPDRGGTYSNQPQHF
TRBJ2-1 NA TRBV5-6 CASSLAGTGVYNEQFF
TRBJ2-1 NA TRBV4-1 CASSQVRGGYNEQFF
TRBJ1-3 NA TRBV15 CALREGYTGNTIYF
TRBJ2-2 NA TRBV7-2 CASSFKGGWNTGELFF
TRBJ2-1 NA TRBV29-1 CSGQGVSYNEQFF
TRBJ1-4 NA TRBV9 CASSVSGGVGEKLFF
TRBJ1-6 few TRBV6-1 CASRRQVSGSPLHF
TRBJ2-1 once TRBV6-4 CASSDSTSGSLYNEQFF
TRBJ2-3 NA TRBV30 CAWSGSGDGTDTQYF
TRBJ1-2 NA TRBV11-3 CASSQGLNGDGYTF
TRBJ1-4 NA TRBV6-5 CASSLQGGTNEKLFF
TRBJ1-3 NA TRBV9 CASSVVPGTLGSGNTIYF
TRBJ1-5 NA TRBV2 CASRLEGNSNQPQHF
TRBJ2-1 few TRBV7-9 CASSFKLPSYNEQFF
TRBJ2-2 NA TRBV6-8 CASSGEGGAGAIGLNTGELFF
TRBJ1-1 NA TRBV7-2 CASSLVIAGEAFF
TRBJ2-7 NA TRBV4-1 CASSQGEGTGTNEQYF
TRBJ1-5 NA TRBV6-6 CASGTTDNQPQHF
TRBJ1-6 NA TRBV19 CASSRTVNNNSPLHF
TRBJ2-1 NA TRBV7-3 CASSPGGTSGNNEQFF
TRBJ2-2 NA TRBV7-6 CASSSRDSPTGELFF
TRBJ1-2 NA TRBV11-2 CASSLALGLSYGYTF
TRBJ1-2 NA TRBV5-4 CASSFGGTNYGYTF
TRBJ1-2 NA TRBV28 CASTEAGTGLNYGYTF